This T cell receptor (beta chain) was captured in a study of shared clonotypes between healthy human individuals. This CDR3 has 15 residues. Per the germline V gene, CDR1 is MNHEY and CDR2 is SMNVEV (reference sequence). Trimming stripped 6 bases from V and 4 bases from J, with 18 bases between. The protocol was immunoSEQ multiplex PCR, while the TCRdb copy is restricted to in-frame clones and leaves out a portion. The table includes more than 550,000 clones, 90% detected once. The chain links TRBV27 to TRBJ1-2; D may be TRBD1 (5 bases). The source material was memory CD8+ T cells from PBMCs. The subset: CD45RO+ cells pooled with CCR7-negative TemRA cells. The TCR comes from a man younger than 35 in good health. Some clones in this sample may be carry-over from other donors' samples. The CDR3 region has the DNA TGTGCCAGCAGACCCCGGGGGGAATTCGGCTATGGCTACACCTTC. Amino acid sequence: CASRPRGEFGYGYTF.